The entry that follows covers one T cell receptor beta chain sequence. This specimen comes from a study of blood T cell repertoires in COVID-19. Study background: Collection of acute and convalescent COVID-19 samples took place in the United States, Italy and Spain. In each case, the material was cDNA or gDNA derived from T cells, B-cell-depleted T cells, or PBMCs.

Original processing notes: Nucleated cell counts were estimated from reference gene primer amplification. The data were produced by immunoSEQ multiplex PCR, yet TCRdb's version contains in-frame clones alone and is incomplete. V and J calls plus clone size are reproduced from that table; the DNA served to infer D and trimming. The data contain 250,000 to 300,000 clones, approximately 86% of them singletons. Deletions cut 5 bases from V and 3 bases from J, with 11 bases between. The CDR3 runs 14 residues. Germline V gives CDR1 SGHRS, CDR2 YFSETQ. The Seattle patients joined while their infection was active and were tracked longitudinally afterward.

The J gene is TRBJ2-2, the V gene TRBV5-1, with D possibly TRBD2 on 5 matching bases. The sequence came from an older woman with COVID-19, enrolled during active disease. The sample comprised peripheral blood. The CDR3 loop reads CASRHRGHTGELFF. CDR3 DNA: TGCGCCAGCAGACACAGAGGGCACACCGGGGAGCTGTTTTTT.